The clone carrying this T cell receptor beta chain was observed a single time. No antigen is known for it. Germline values: CDR1 SEHNR, CDR2 FQNEAQ (reference sequence). This CDR3 is 15 amino acids long. After removal of 5 bases from V and 5 bases from J, the junction contained 6 bases not matched to a gene. Researchers ran the PCR with 60 Vbeta and 13 Jbeta primers. Clones were sequenced by immunoSEQ multiplex PCR, and TCRdb holds only the in-frame ones, with some missing. The sample comprises about 150,000 clones, 60% to 80% of which are singletons, and 1.7% rests with the top ten. This sample stems from a study of cytomegalovirus exposure and HLA in healthy donors. General observations from the study: A later analysis linked a missense variant in DCLRE1C to the trimming of TCR beta V and J genes.

This clonotype was sampled from a woman in her 30s in good health and CMV-seronegative. Sequenced material: PBMCs. V gene TRBV7-9 combines with J gene TRBJ1-6; TRBD1 matches 7 bases. Here the CDR3 DNA reads TGTGCCAGCAGCCCACCCGACAGGGATAATTCACCCCTCCACTTT. Translation: CASSPPDRDNSPLHF.